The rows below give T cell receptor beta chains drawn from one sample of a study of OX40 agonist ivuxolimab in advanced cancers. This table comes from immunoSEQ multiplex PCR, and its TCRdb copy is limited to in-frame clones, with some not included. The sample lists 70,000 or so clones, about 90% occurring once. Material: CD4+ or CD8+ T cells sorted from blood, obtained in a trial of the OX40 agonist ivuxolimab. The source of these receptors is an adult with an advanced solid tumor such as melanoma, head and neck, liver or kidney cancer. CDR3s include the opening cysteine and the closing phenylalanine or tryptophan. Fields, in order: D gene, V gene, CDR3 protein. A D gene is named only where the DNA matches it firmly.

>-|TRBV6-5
CASSHSGLGLEQFF
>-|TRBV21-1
CASRRVLSYEQYF
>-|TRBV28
CASSRGRTGNYGYTF
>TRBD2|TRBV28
CASRGTSGSDSGYEQYF
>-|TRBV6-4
CASSDLWDEQYF
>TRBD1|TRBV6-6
CASSSPGTGYSPLHF
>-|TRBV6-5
CASSYYGSQPQHF
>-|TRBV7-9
CASSLGGGSQPQHF
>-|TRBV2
CASSPQSPQGYGSSNVLTF
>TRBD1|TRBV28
CASSLGRGHGYTF
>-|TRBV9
CASSASGVPSSGANVLTF
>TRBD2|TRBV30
CAWTASGRSSSYNEQFF
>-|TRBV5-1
CAFAGLGINTEAFF
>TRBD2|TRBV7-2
CASSLLAGAYEQYF
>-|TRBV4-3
CASSQGRVQQVHDEQFF
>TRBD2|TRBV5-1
CASTTSGGDTGELFF
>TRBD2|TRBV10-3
CAIKPGLAYEQYF
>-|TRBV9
CASSVVQGSTDTQYF
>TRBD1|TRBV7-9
CASSPGRQGVPYEQYF
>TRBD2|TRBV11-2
CASSPGLAETYEQYF
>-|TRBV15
CATSRVIGSYEQYF
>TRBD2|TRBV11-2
CASSQTSGAWSSYEQYF
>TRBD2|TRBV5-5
CASSRTGLATDTQYF
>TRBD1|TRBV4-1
CASSHAWGSGTENEKLFF
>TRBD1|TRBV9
CASSAAGTVFSGNTIYF
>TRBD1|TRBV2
CASRPPTGRGTEAFF
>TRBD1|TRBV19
CASSIGTGGNSPLHF
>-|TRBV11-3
CASSLDRHQETQYF
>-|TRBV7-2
CASTPDKWYGGYTF
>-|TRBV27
CASSSAGFRGGYTF
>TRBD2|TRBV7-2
CASGVAGTNSYEQYF
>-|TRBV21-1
CASTGTARPKQYF
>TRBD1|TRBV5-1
CASREERTGRFIPEAFF
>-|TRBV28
CASRSTTDTQYF
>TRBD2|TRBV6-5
CASSYTRRELHEQYF
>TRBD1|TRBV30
CAWSVLGQGASGYTF
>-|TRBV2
CASSEQGTGKLFF
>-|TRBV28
CASSLGSLGYTF
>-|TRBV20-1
CSARELAEQYF
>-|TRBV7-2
CASRSGTRLNTEAFF
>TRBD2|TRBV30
CAWSVGLAGSTDTQYF
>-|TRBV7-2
CASSLGRVRGNTGELFF
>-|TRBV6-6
CASSYNRDEQYF
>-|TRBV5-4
CASNRASTDTQYF
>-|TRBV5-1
CASSLEPGAGYTEAFF
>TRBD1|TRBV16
CASSRDRVYEQYF
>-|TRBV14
CASSQSGLNIQYF
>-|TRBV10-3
CAIGAENTGELFF
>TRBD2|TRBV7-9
CATQGGLGYEQYF
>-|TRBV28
CASTLSGNYEQYF
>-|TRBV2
CASRQRATGGTQYF
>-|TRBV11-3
CASSLCQGGNTEAFF
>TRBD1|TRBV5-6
CASSQTGQGIFEKLFF
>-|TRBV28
CASSIYGNTEAFF
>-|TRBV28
CASRGGYGNQPQHF
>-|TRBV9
CASSVEQGNTEAFF
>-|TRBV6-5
CASSYEGGPSSYEQYF
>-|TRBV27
CASSTLRRGAEAFF
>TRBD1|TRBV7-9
CASSRTGNTEAFF